This T cell receptor beta chain was identified in a study of cytotoxic CD8 clonotypes in ibrutinib-treated CLL. The germline V gene encodes CDR1 MDHEN and CDR2 SYDVKM. This CDR3 comprises 15 residues. V gave up 6 bases and J gave up 8 bases; unmatched junction bases: 12. Produced via immunoSEQ multiplex PCR; TCRdb's table is partial and in-frame only. The table lists roughly 63,000 clones, 57% of them singletons. The chain joins TRBV28 to TRBJ2-1, with 8 bases lining up with TRBD2. The clonotype was recovered from a human donor with chronic lymphocytic leukemia. Source: PBMCs, taken after 12 months of ibrutinib treatment. The DNA for the CDR3 is TGTGCCAGCAGACCCACTAGCGGTCGTGCCCATGAGCAGTTCTTC. Its translation: CASRPTSGRAHEQFF. The full variable domain, with the rest looked up from reference TRBV28 and TRBJ2-1, is DVKVTQSSRYLVKRTGEKVFLECVQDMDHENMFWYRQDPGLGLRLIYFSYDVKMKEKGDIPEGYSVSREKKERFSLILESASTNQTSMYLCASRPTSGRAHEQFFGPGTRLTVL.